The 15 T cell receptor beta chains listed next were all sequenced from one sample in a study of T-cell reconstitution after alpha-beta-depleted transplantation in children (dated by TCRdb to the mid-2010s). In light of the paper, this sample's treatment or condition label describes: allogeneic hematopoietic cell transplantation with graft depleted of TCRalphabeta T cells and CD19 B cells. The library came from PCR. TCRdb names Illumina HiSeq 2500 as the instrument used. To normalize quantification of the TCRbeta repertoire, the TCR libraries were built with molecular barcoding that relied on unique molecular identifiers. TCRdb trimmed the raw reads at Q25, called clones with MiXCR and kept productive beta chains. Each CDR3 protein appears once, grouped with its most common genes and DNA. For this sample there are 670,000 or so distinct CDR3 sequences; less than 15% appear just once. The top ten clonotypes cover 0.79% of the sample.

The starting material was PBMCs, obtained before TCRalphabeta/CD19-depleted stem cell transplant. Receptors originate from a girl aged 2 to 10 with congenital amegakaryocytic thrombocytopenia, due to receive a stem cell transplant.

In the case of this clonotype: An end of the junction differs from the germline gene, which may be a read error. The chain carries TRBV5-8 and TRBJ1-1, with unresolved D. Germline-derived CDR1 and CDR2 are SGHTS and YDEGEE. The CDR3 length is 13 residues. CDR3 loop: CVSRRQENTEAFF. The CDR3 region has the DNA TGTGTCAGCAGACGGCAGGAGAACACTGAAGCTTTCTTT.

This clonotype was found many times. The chain uses TRBV5-1 and TRBJ1-5; D not certain. Germline CDR1 SGHRS, CDR2 YFSETQ. CDR3 length: 13 amino acids. The V gene lost 0 bases and the J gene lost 6 bases, with 7 bases spanning the gap. The CDR3 DNA sequence: TGCGCCAGCAGCTTGGCCGCGGGTCAGCCCCAGCATTTT. This translates into CASSLAAGQPQHF.

The chain employs TRBV12-3 or TRBV12-4 and TRBJ1-1; weak D call: TRBD1 (5 bases). This CDR3 has 15 amino acids. V lost 3 bases, J lost 1 base, and 12 bases lay in between. CDR3 in amino acids: CASSLAGRGNTEAFF. The DNA of the CDR3 is TGTGCCAGCAGTTTGGCGGGGAGGGGGAACACTGAAGCTTTCTTT.

This clonotype has ten or more counts. The chain carries TRBV20-1 and TRBJ2-4; a weak D match, TRBD1 (6 bases). The CDR3 has 13 residues. Germline V gene lookup returns CDR1 DFQATT and CDR2 SNEGSKA (reference sequence). Trimming shortened V by 6 bases and J by 2 bases, and 11 bases separated the two germline ends. The CDR3 here is CSATTGPKNIQYF. The CDR3 DNA follows: TGCAGTGCGACCACAGGGCCCAAAAACATTCAGTACTTC.

The sample holds many counts of this clonotype. This sequence joins TRBV20-1 and TRBJ2-7, with D possibly matching TRBD2 (6 bases). This CDR3 has 12 residues. The germline V gene has CDR1 DFQATT and CDR2 SNEGSKA (reference sequence). Deletions cut 1 base from V and 4 bases from J, with 8 bases between. The chain's CDR3 is CSARVGGYEQYF. CDR3 coding DNA: TGCAGTGCTAGAGTGGGGGGATACGAGCAGTACTTC.

This clonotype was counted ten times or more. V gene TRBV7-9 combines with J gene TRBJ2-1; no clear D. The CDR3 length is 18 residues. Germline loops: CDR1 SEHNR, CDR2 FQNEAQ (reference sequence). V was trimmed by 4 bases and J by 2 bases, leaving 21 bases between them. CDR3 in amino acids: CASSSVGGESSPYNEQFF. CDR3 bases: TGTGCCAGCAGCTCCGTCGGTGGTGAAAGTTCCCCCTACAATGAGCAGTTCTTC.

The chain couples TRBV3-1 to TRBJ1-2; TRBD1 might be the D (5 bases). From germline, CDR1 is LGHDT and CDR2 YNNKEL (reference sequence). V was cut by 4 bases and J by 3 bases, with 12 bases left in between. The CDR3 loop spans 14 amino acids. CDR3 amino acids: CASSLHGGDYGYTF. CDR3 coding DNA: TGTGCCAGCAGCCTCCACGGGGGGGACTATGGCTACACCTTC. Full variable domain (missing parts from reference TRBV3-1 and TRBJ1-2): DTAVSQTPKYLVTQMGNDKSIKCEQNLGHDTMYWYKQDSKKFLKIMFSYNNKELIINETVPNRFSPKSPDKAHLNLHINSLELGDSAVYFCASSLHGGDYGYTFGSGTRLTVV.

Notes on this clonotype: This may stem from a read error, because a much larger clone lies one nucleotide away. The chain joins TRBV20-1 to TRBJ2-1; TRBD2 matches 9 bases. CDR1 and CDR2 (germline): DFQATT, SNEGSKA (reference sequence). The CDR3 extends over 12 amino acids. CDR3 in amino acids: CSAQTSGDERFF. The DNA for the CDR3 is TGCAGTGCCCAGACTAGCGGCGATGAGCGGTTCTTC.

As to this clonotype: Since a much larger clone is just one base distant, this may be a read error. The chain combines TRBV20-1 with TRBJ2-7; D remains unclear. Germline lookup yields CDR1 DFQATT and CDR2 SNEGSKA (reference sequence). The CDR3 consists of 14 residues. The CDR3 here is CSATRLGSSHEQYF. CDR3 in DNA: TGCAGTGCTACTAGACTGGGTAGCTCCCACGAGCAGTACTTC.

In this sample, this clonotype turned up many times. This CDR3 is CASSRPTGTVSGYTF. DNA of the CDR3: TGCGCCAGCAGCAGACCGACAGGGACGGTGAGTGGCTACACCTTC. The chain combines TRBV4-1 with TRBJ1-2; 7 nucleotides match TRBD1. CDR1 and CDR2 (germline): MGHRA, YSYEKL. The CDR3 extends over 15 amino acids. J gave up 7 bases and V 5 bases, and 13 bases lay outside the gene matches.

A note on this clonotype: One junction end does not reproduce the germline sequence, and a read error may be involved. The CDR3 coding sequence is TGTGCCAGCAGCCTGGACAACTACTCCTACGAGCAGTCCTTC. Protein: CASSLDNYSYEQSF. V is TRBV7-2 and J is TRBJ2-7, with D maybe TRBD1 (5 bases). The CDR3 runs 14 residues. Per germline, CDR1 SGHTA and CDR2 FQGNSA.

This chain uses TRBV28 with TRBJ1-3; no clear D gene. CDR3 length: 14 residues. Germline-derived CDR1 and CDR2 are MDHEN and SYDVKM. Trimming removed 2 bases at V and 2 bases at J, with 7 bases between. CDR3 nucleotide sequence: TGTGCCAGCAGTTTACGGCCGCCTGGAAACACCATATATTTT. Its protein product is CASSLRPPGNTIYF.

The J gene is TRBJ2-1, the V gene TRBV5-6; 10 bases fit TRBD2. V was clipped by 0 bases and J by 0 bases; unmatched bases: 6. The length of the CDR3 is 18 residues. Germline values: CDR1 SGHDT, CDR2 YYEEEE. The CDR3 DNA sequence: TGTGCCAGCAGCTTGGCGAGACTAGCGGGTAGCTCCTACAATGAGCAGTTCTTC. It specifies CASSLARLAGSSYNEQFF.

This clonotype was counted many times. J is TRBJ2-1 and V is TRBV20-1; D uncertain. The CDR3 covers 14 residues. Germline V gives CDR1 DFQATT, CDR2 SNEGSKA (reference sequence). The germline V and J ends were trimmed by 1 base and 1 base, with 8 bases remaining between them. CDR3 DNA sequence: TGCAGTGCTAGAGGACATCAATCCTACAATGAGCAGTTCTTC. Its protein is CSARGHQSYNEQFF.

This clonotype was found many times. This likely comes from a read error, as the CDR3 has no conserved phenylalanine or tryptophan at its end. The DNA is omitted, as the CDR3 cannot be located on it reliably, and the CDR3 follows TCRdb's listing. The CDR3 reads CASSYLQVLLL. The chain links TRBV6-6 to TRBJ1-1; TRBD1, as called in the table, went unchecked against the DNA. Germline V lookup: CDR1 MNHNY, CDR2 SVGAGI (reference sequence). The CDR3 has 11 amino acids, counting both end residues.